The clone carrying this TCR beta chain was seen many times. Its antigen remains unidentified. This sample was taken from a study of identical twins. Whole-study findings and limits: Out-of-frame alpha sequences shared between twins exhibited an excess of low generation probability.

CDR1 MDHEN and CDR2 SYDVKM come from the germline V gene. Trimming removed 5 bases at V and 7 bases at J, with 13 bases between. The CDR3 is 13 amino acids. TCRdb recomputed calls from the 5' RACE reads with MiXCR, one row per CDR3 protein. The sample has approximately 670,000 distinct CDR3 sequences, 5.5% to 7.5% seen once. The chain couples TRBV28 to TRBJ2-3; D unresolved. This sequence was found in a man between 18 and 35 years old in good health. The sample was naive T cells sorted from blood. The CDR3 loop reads CASSLRPQYTQYF. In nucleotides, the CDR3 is TGTGCCAGCAGTCTGAGGCCCCAATATACGCAGTATTTT.